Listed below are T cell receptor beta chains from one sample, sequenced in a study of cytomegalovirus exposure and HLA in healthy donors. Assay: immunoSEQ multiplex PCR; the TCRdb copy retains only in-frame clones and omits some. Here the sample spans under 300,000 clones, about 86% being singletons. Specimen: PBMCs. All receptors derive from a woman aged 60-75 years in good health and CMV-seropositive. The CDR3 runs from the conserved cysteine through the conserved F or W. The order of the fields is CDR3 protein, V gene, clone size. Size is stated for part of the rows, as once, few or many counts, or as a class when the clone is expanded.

CDR3 protein: CASSPDIQETQYF
V gene: TRBV18
clone size: .

CDR3 protein: CASSQGQGRGHTDTQYF
V gene: TRBV4-1
clone size: .

CDR3 protein: CASSARTGMDTEAFF
V gene: TRBV5-1
clone size: .

CDR3 protein: CAGSRRTNEKLFF
V gene: TRBV28
clone size: .

CDR3 protein: CASKTGYEQYF
V gene: TRBV2
clone size: .

CDR3 protein: CASREPGLAGGETQYF
V gene: TRBV2
clone size: .

CDR3 protein: CASRRGTARNEQFF
V gene: TRBV2
clone size: once

CDR3 protein: CSSSLPGTTFANTGELFF
V gene: TRBV7-9
clone size: .

CDR3 protein: CASSYDMREKALFF
V gene: TRBV6-5
clone size: .

CDR3 protein: CASSIVTGSTDTQYF
V gene: TRBV19
clone size: .

CDR3 protein: CASSPVSGQTSGEQFF
V gene: TRBV7-9
clone size: .

CDR3 protein: CASSSGRLGNQPQHF
V gene: TRBV28
clone size: .

CDR3 protein: CASSIARDNEQFF
V gene: TRBV19
clone size: once

CDR3 protein: CASSPRDSGSYEQYF
V gene: TRBV5-4
clone size: .

CDR3 protein: CASSQAGTGNEKLFF
V gene: TRBV7-9
clone size: .

CDR3 protein: CASSELHLLGLAGVEQETQYF
V gene: TRBV6-1
clone size: .

CDR3 protein: CASSLAGNTEAFF
V gene: TRBV7-3
clone size: .

CDR3 protein: CASTPGLGNTEAFF
V gene: TRBV6-6
clone size: .

CDR3 protein: CAIRLAGAGDTGELFF
V gene: TRBV10-3
clone size: .

CDR3 protein: CASSSDRLRDTQYF
V gene: TRBV19
clone size: .

CDR3 protein: CASSRAGTSGRGAGELFF
V gene: TRBV5-1
clone size: once

CDR3 protein: CASSVGTSGATEQYF
V gene: TRBV6-5
clone size: few

CDR3 protein: CASVIPGQGDEKLFF
V gene: TRBV27
clone size: .

CDR3 protein: CASSDGLDWSVGHQPQHF
V gene: TRBV2
clone size: .

CDR3 protein: CASRSGTGSYGYTF
V gene: TRBV5-1
clone size: .

CDR3 protein: CASSFTSGPTDTQYF
V gene: TRBV7-9
clone size: .

CDR3 protein: CASTYSPGQGHSGNTIYF
V gene: TRBV28
clone size: .

CDR3 protein: CASSPPGLAGTKQYF
V gene: TRBV4-1
clone size: once

CDR3 protein: CATNGRGGVGYNEQFF
V gene: TRBV6-6
clone size: .

CDR3 protein: CASSPGTGEKNEQFF
V gene: TRBV6-4
clone size: .

CDR3 protein: CASRWTVRGVGTEAFF
V gene: TRBV2
clone size: .

CDR3 protein: CASSLYERRGLGYTF
V gene: TRBV28
clone size: .

CDR3 protein: CASRGLAGGNEQFF
V gene: TRBV2
clone size: .

CDR3 protein: CASVREGSTKQYF
V gene: TRBV5-1
clone size: .

CDR3 protein: CASSGTRTSGANVLTF
V gene: TRBV13
clone size: .

CDR3 protein: CASSSGLRASGGSTEAFF
V gene: TRBV5-1
clone size: .

CDR3 protein: CASSELAGYEQYF
V gene: TRBV25-1
clone size: .

CDR3 protein: CASSLTLGVNEQFF
V gene: TRBV7-3
clone size: .

CDR3 protein: CASSPFGRAGDTQYF
V gene: TRBV27
clone size: .

CDR3 protein: CASSLALAGMNTEAFF
V gene: TRBV13
clone size: .

CDR3 protein: CASSLLAEREYTGELFF
V gene: TRBV4-1
clone size: .

CDR3 protein: CASSRGQLGEQYF
V gene: TRBV6-1
clone size: once

CDR3 protein: CASSTNLSGGEQFF
V gene: TRBV5-1
clone size: .

CDR3 protein: CAASLEGSSYEQYF
V gene: TRBV2
clone size: few

CDR3 protein: CASSQPGQGAGNTIYF
V gene: TRBV4-1
clone size: .

CDR3 protein: CASSAGLAGTVGEQFF
V gene: TRBV9
clone size: .

CDR3 protein: CASSLVAGAYNEQFF
V gene: TRBV11-1
clone size: .

CDR3 protein: CASRGRGYIYGYTF
V gene: TRBV2
clone size: .

CDR3 protein: CASSQGAGGQGARGTEAFF
V gene: TRBV4-1
clone size: .

CDR3 protein: CASSSRGPQETQYF
V gene: TRBV5-4
clone size: .

CDR3 protein: CAISESPGSSYEQYF
V gene: TRBV10-3
clone size: few

CDR3 protein: CASSLLEGYQETQYF
V gene: TRBV7-9
clone size: .

CDR3 protein: CASSGLKRETQYF
V gene: TRBV2
clone size: .

CDR3 protein: CASSLGFGTGDEKLFF
V gene: TRBV5-1
clone size: once

CDR3 protein: CASYGTSESLYEQYF
V gene: TRBV2
clone size: .

CDR3 protein: CASSRSVGSTGELFF
V gene: TRBV5-1
clone size: .

CDR3 protein: CSVEVREIRFRTVTDTQYF
V gene: TRBV29-1
clone size: .